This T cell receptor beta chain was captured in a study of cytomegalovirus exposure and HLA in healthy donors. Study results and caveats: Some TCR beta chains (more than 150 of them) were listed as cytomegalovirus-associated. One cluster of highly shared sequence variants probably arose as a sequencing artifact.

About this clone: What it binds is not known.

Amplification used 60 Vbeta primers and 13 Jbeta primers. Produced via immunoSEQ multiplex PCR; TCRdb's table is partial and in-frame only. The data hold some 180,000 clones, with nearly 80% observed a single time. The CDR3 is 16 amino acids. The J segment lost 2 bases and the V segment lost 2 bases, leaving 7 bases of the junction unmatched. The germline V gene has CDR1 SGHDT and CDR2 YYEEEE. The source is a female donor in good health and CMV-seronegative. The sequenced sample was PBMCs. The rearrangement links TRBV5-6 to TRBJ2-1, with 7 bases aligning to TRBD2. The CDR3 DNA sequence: TGTGCCAGCAGCTTTACTAGCGTTCGTACCTACAATGAGCAGTTCTTC. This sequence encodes CASSFTSVRTYNEQFF.